These 15 T cell receptor beta chains were sequenced from one sample in a study of blood T cell repertoires in COVID-19. Generated by immunoSEQ multiplex PCR, the TCRdb table keeps only in-frame clones and is missing some. The table includes roughly 250,000 clones, around 86% detected once. Material: PBMCs or T cells enriched from blood (not recorded which). All receptors come from a woman aged 45-60 years who had recovered from COVID-19.

The chain joins TRBV19 to TRBJ2-1; D call uncertain. The CDR3 spans 14 residues. Per germline, CDR1 LNHDA and CDR2 SQIVND (reference sequence). Deletions cut 7 bases from V and 9 bases from J, with 19 bases between. CDR3 in DNA: TGTGCCAGTACGTCGCGACTCTCTAGTTTTGAGCAGTTCTTC. Translation gives CASTSRLSSFEQFF.

The chain joins TRBV27 to TRBJ2-1, with 8 bases matching TRBD2. With 3 bases clipped from V and 5 bases from J, the junction kept 6 bases outside the gene matches. This CDR3 region has 15 residues. In germline, CDR1 is MNHEY, CDR2 SMNVEV (reference sequence). The CDR3 loop reads CASSFPTSGNNEQFF. The CDR3 DNA is TGTGCCAGCAGTTTTCCTACTAGCGGTAACAATGAGCAGTTCTTC.

The CDR3 bases are TGTGCCTGGAGTGTATGGCGTGGGCCCATAGCGGGGGGGCGCACCGGGGAGCTGTTTTTT. This encodes CAWSVWRGPIAGGRTGELFF. V and J are TRBV30 and TRBJ2-2; 11 bases are shared with TRBD2. The trim removed 0 bases at V and 4 bases at J, leaving 16 bases unmatched. The germline CDR1 and CDR2 sequences are GTSNPN and SVGIG (reference sequence). The CDR3 has 20 residues.

This sequence joins TRBV19 and TRBJ2-7; TRBD2 agrees at 9 bases. This CDR3 has 16 amino acids. CDR1 is LNHDA and CDR2 is SQIVND in the germline V gene (reference sequence). V trimming: 4 bases; J trimming: 0 bases; junction bases outside the gene matches: 7. This CDR3 reads CASSNLLAGDSYEQYF. The CDR3 nucleotides are TGTGCCAGTAGTAATCTACTAGCGGGTGACTCCTACGAGCAGTACTTC.

The rearrangement links TRBV4-1 to TRBJ1-5; D is possibly TRBD1 (6 bases). The germline V and J ends were trimmed by 1 base and 7 bases, with 14 bases remaining between them. CDR3 length: 15 amino acids. Looked up from germline, CDR1 is MGHRA and CDR2 is YSYEKL. CDR3 nucleotide sequence: TGCGCCAGCAGCCAAGGGTCAGGGGTGGTGCAGCCCCAGCATTTT. Amino acids: CASSQGSGVVQPQHF.

This rearrangement joins TRBV11-3 to TRBJ2-5, with D possibly matching TRBD2 (6 bases). Looked up from germline, CDR1 is SGHNT and CDR2 is YENEEA. The CDR3 sequence is 15 residues long. The germline V and J ends were trimmed by 5 bases and 3 bases, with 16 bases remaining between them. The CDR3 protein is CASSLQSPGEETQYF. For the CDR3, the DNA is TGTGCCAGCAGCCTCCAATCTCCGGGAGAAGAGACCCAGTACTTC.

The DNA of the CDR3 is TGTGCCAGCACCACCCTCGGTGGCGGGAGTGGGACCGGGGAGCTGTTTTTT. Amino acids: CASTTLGGGSGTGELFF. The genes are TRBV3-1 (or the pseudogene TRBV3-2) and TRBJ2-2, with 7 bases aligning to TRBD2. In germline, CDR1 is LGHDT, CDR2 YNNKEL (reference sequence). V was pared by 7 bases and J by 5 bases, with 16 bases of the junction left unmatched. This CDR3 region has 17 residues.

The genes are TRBV5-4 and TRBJ2-1; TRBD2 is a possible D gene (6 bases). The V end lost 5 bases, the J end lost 5 bases, and 11 bases lay between the germline ends. This CDR3 contains 13 residues. Germline V gives CDR1 SGHNT, CDR2 YYREEE (reference sequence). CDR3 in DNA: TGTGCCAGCAGGATTAGCGGAAACAATGAGCAGTTCTTC. This gives the protein CASRISGNNEQFF.

The rearrangement joins TRBV7-9 to TRBJ2-7; a possible D gene is TRBD1 (6 bases). The CDR3 consists of 14 residues. The V gene's germline CDR1 is SEHNR and CDR2 FQNEAQ (reference sequence). Trimming removed 1 base at V and 5 bases at J, with 12 bases between. The CDR3 spells CASSLEAGDHEQYF. As DNA, the CDR3 is TGTGCCAGCAGCTTAGAAGCAGGGGACCACGAGCAGTACTTC. Based on the CDR3 plus reference TRBV7-9 and TRBJ2-7, the full variable domain is DTGVSQNPRHKITKRGQNVTFRCDPISEHNRLYWYRQTLGQGPEFLTYFQNEAQLEKSRLLSDRFSAERPKGSFSTLEIQRTEQGDSAMYLCASSLEAGDHEQYFGPGTRLTVT.

The chain links TRBV6-5 to TRBJ2-7, with a possible D match to TRBD2 (5 bases). The germline V gene encodes CDR1 MNHEY and CDR2 SVGAGI. Deletions cut 5 bases from V and 6 bases from J, with 20 bases between. This CDR3 is 15 amino acids long. CDR3 DNA: TGTGCCAGCAGTACCCCACGGGGAGCGGCCATCGAGCAGTACTTC. It is translated as CASSTPRGAAIEQYF.

The chain carries TRBV6-5 and TRBJ1-2, with 8 bases that match TRBD1. Trimming took 7 bases from V and 4 from J; bases not matched to a gene: 11. Germline CDR1 reads MNHEY; CDR2 reads SVGAGI. The CDR3 has 15 residues. CDR3 sequence reads: CASTLDRDPGYGYTF. DNA for the CDR3: TGTGCCAGCACCCTGGACAGGGATCCTGGCTATGGCTACACCTTC.

The genes are TRBV6-5 and TRBJ1-1, with 9 nucleotides matching TRBD1. After removal of 2 bases from V and 5 bases from J, the junction contained 9 bases not matched to a gene. The CDR3 extends over 16 amino acids. Germline assignment: CDR1 MNHEY and CDR2 SVGAGI. CDR3 bases: TGTGCCAGCAGTTACCACCAGTACAGGGGGCTTACTGAAGCTTTCTTT. Translation: CASSYHQYRGLTEAFF.

This rearrangement joins TRBV29-1 to TRBJ1-2; 11 nucleotides line up with TRBD1. The CDR3 runs to 14 residues. Germline V gene lookup returns CDR1 SQVTM and CDR2 ANQGSEA. Trimming removed 4 bases from V and 2 bases from J; junction bases left unmatched: 3. CDR3 DNA sequence: TGCAGCGTTGTGGGGACAGGGGGGAACTATGGCTACACCTTC. Translation gives CSVVGTGGNYGYTF. The full variable domain, its missing parts supplied by reference TRBV29-1 and TRBJ1-2, is SAVISQKPSRDICQRGTSLTIQCQVDSQVTMMFWYRQQPGQSLTLIATANQGSEATYESGFVIDKFPISRPNLTFSTLTVSNMSPEDSSIYLCSVVGTGGNYGYTFGSGTRLTVV.

This chain links TRBV7-2 with TRBJ1-6; D may be TRBD1 (5 bases). Germline-derived CDR1 and CDR2 are SGHTA and FQGNSA. CDR3 length: 14 residues. Trimming took off 1 base at V and 7 bases at J, with 8 bases between the two ends. This CDR3 reads CASSLVGGNSPLHF. The CDR3 nucleotides read TGTGCCAGCAGCTTAGTCGGGGGGAATTCACCCCTCCACTTT.

This chain links TRBV18 with TRBJ1-2; D unclear. CDR1 and CDR2 from the germline V gene are KGHSH and LQKENI. Trimming took off 6 bases at V and 10 bases at J, with 15 bases between the two ends. The CDR3 loop spans 12 amino acids. The CDR3 sequence is CASSRQRDVYTF. CDR3 in DNA: TGTGCCAGCTCGAGGCAGAGGGATGTCTACACCTTC. Filled out from reference TRBV18 and TRBJ1-2, the complete variable domain reads NAGVMQNPRHLVRRRGQEARLRCSPMKGHSHVYWYRQLPEEGLKFMVYLQKENIIDESGMPKERFSAEFPKEGPSILRIQQVVRGDSAAYFCASSRQRDVYTFGSGTRLTVV.